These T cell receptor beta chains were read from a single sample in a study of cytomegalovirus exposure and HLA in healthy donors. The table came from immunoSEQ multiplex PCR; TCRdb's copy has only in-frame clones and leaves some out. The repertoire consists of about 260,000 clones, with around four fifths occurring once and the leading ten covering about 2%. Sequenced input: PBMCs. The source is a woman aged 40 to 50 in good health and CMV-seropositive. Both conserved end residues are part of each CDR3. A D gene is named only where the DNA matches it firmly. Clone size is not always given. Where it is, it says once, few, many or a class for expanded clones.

DNA: TGTGCCAGCAGCTGGGACTACTCGGGGGAGCAGTACTTC
CDR3: CASSWDYSGEQYF
J: TRBJ2-7
D: TRBD2
V: TRBV2
size: NA

DNA: TGTGCCACCCGAGAAAGGACAGGGGGCATATCCACCGGGGAGCTGTTTTTT
CDR3: CATRERTGGISTGELFF
J: TRBJ2-2
D: TRBD1
V: TRBV19
size: NA

DNA: TGTGCCAGCAGTTACCTACAGGGCTCTGGGGCCAACGTCCTGACTTTC
CDR3: CASSYLQGSGANVLTF
J: TRBJ2-6
D: NA
V: TRBV6-6
size: NA

DNA: TGCGCCAGCAGCTTGTCTCTAGCGCGGTACGAGCAGTACTTC
CDR3: CASSLSLARYEQYF
J: TRBJ2-7
D: NA
V: TRBV5-1
size: NA

DNA: TGTGCCAGCAGCTTAGGGGTGGCGGCGGGGCATGAGCAGTTCTTC
CDR3: CASSLGVAAGHEQFF
J: TRBJ2-1
D: NA
V: TRBV11-3
size: few

DNA: TGTGCCTGGAGCCCGGACAGGAACACTGAAGCTTTCTTT
CDR3: CAWSPDRNTEAFF
J: TRBJ1-1
D: NA
V: TRBV30
size: few

DNA: TGTGCCAGCAGCCCACTGGCGGGAGATCACAATGAGCAGTTCTTC
CDR3: CASSPLAGDHNEQFF
J: TRBJ2-1
D: TRBD2
V: TRBV14
size: NA

DNA: TGTGCCAGCAGTCCTCCCTTTCGCGAGCAGTACTTC
CDR3: CASSPPFREQYF
J: TRBJ2-7
D: NA
V: TRBV28
size: NA

DNA: TGTGCCAGCAGCCAAGATAGGGGGGGCGAACGAGCAACTAATGAAAAACTGTTTTTT
CDR3: CASSQDRGGERATNEKLFF
J: TRBJ1-4
D: NA
V: TRBV4-2
size: NA

DNA: TGCGCCAGCAAGTCCGGGGTCGGCGAGCAGTACTTC
CDR3: CASKSGVGEQYF
J: TRBJ2-7
D: NA
V: TRBV5-1
size: few

DNA: TGCGCCAGCAGCTTGGGCCCCGGGTCTGGGGCCAACGTCCTGACTTTC
CDR3: CASSLGPGSGANVLTF
J: TRBJ2-6
D: NA
V: TRBV5-1
size: NA

DNA: TGTGCCTGGAGTGTACGTCGCGGGGGGGCACGAAACACCATATATTTT
CDR3: CAWSVRRGGARNTIYF
J: TRBJ1-3
D: NA
V: TRBV30
size: NA

DNA: TGTGCCACTGGGACTAGCGGGAGACCAGATACGCAGTATTTT
CDR3: CATGTSGRPDTQYF
J: TRBJ2-3
D: TRBD2
V: TRBV6-5
size: NA

DNA: TGCAGTGCTAGACGGTCCTACGAGCAGTACTTC
CDR3: CSARRSYEQYF
J: TRBJ2-7
D: NA
V: TRBV20-1
size: NA

DNA: TGCGCCAGCAGCGTAAACTCCGGGACTACCTACGAGCAGTACTTC
CDR3: CASSVNSGTTYEQYF
J: TRBJ2-7
D: TRBD2
V: TRBV5-1
size: NA

DNA: TGTGCCAGCAGTTTATCCACCGGACTAAGCTCCTACGAGCAGTACTTC
CDR3: CASSLSTGLSSYEQYF
J: TRBJ2-7
D: NA
V: TRBV27
size: NA

DNA: TGTGCCAGCAGCCAAGCGGGAGGGGTTAACTATGGCTACACCTTC
CDR3: CASSQAGGVNYGYTF
J: TRBJ1-2
D: NA
V: TRBV16
size: NA

DNA: TGTGCCAGCAGCGTAGCAGGCGGAGGGGAAAAACTGTTTTTT
CDR3: CASSVAGGGEKLFF
J: TRBJ1-4
D: NA
V: TRBV9
size: NA

DNA: TGTGCCAGCTCACCTTTTAGCGAGGGGGAAGAGACCCAGTACTTC
CDR3: CASSPFSEGEETQYF
J: TRBJ2-5
D: NA
V: TRBV18
size: NA

DNA: TGCGCCAGCAGCCATCATTCCGGGACACCTAAGGTAGGCCCTTCTGGCTACACCTTC
CDR3: CASSHHSGTPKVGPSGYTF
J: TRBJ1-2
D: NA
V: TRBV4-1
size: NA

DNA: TGTGCCAGCAGCATACACGACCAAGAGACCCAGTACTTC
CDR3: CASSIHDQETQYF
J: TRBJ2-5
D: NA
V: TRBV5-4
size: NA

DNA: TGCAGCGCCTCCGGGACACCATACTCCTACGAGCAGTACTTC
CDR3: CSASGTPYSYEQYF
J: TRBJ2-7
D: NA
V: TRBV29-1
size: NA

DNA: TGTGCCAGCAGCTCCGGTCTTTTTTCACCCCTCCACTTT
CDR3: CASSSGLFSPLHF
J: TRBJ1-6
D: NA
V: TRBV5-6
size: NA

DNA: TGCAGCGTTGACAGGTATCCGGGGATGAATGAGCAGTTCTTC
CDR3: CSVDRYPGMNEQFF
J: TRBJ2-1
D: NA
V: TRBV29-1
size: NA